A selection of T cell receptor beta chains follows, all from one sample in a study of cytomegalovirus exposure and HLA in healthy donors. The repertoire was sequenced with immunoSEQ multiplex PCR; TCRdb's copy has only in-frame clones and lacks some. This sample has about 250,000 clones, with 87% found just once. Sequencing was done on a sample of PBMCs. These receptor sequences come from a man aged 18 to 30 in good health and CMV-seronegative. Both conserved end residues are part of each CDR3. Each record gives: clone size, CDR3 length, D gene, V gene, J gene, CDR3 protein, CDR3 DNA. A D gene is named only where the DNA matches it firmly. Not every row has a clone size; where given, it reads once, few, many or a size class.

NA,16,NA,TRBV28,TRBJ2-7,CASSLNSLGSTYEQYF,TGTGCCAGCAGTTTAAATTCCTTAGGGAGCACCTACGAGCAGTACTTC
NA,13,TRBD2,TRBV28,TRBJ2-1,CASSLYERGEQFF,TGTGCCAGCAGTTTATATGAGCGGGGTGAGCAGTTCTTC
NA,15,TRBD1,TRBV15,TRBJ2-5,CATSRQGWGEETQYF,TGTGCCACCAGCCGACAGGGTTGGGGCGAAGAGACCCAGTACTTC
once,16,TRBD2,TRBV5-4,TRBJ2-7,CASTPIATREAHEQYF,TGTGCCAGCACCCCGATCGCGACCCGGGAGGCCCACGAGCAGTACTTC
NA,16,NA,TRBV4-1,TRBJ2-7,CASSQSKVPGLYEQYF,TGCGCCAGCAGCCAATCTAAGGTCCCGGGACTCTACGAGCAGTACTTC
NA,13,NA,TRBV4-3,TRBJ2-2,CASSHIEGGELFF,TGCGCCAGCAGCCACATAGAGGGCGGGGAGCTGTTTTTT
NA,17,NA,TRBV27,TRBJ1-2,CASSPVRWGEGSYGYTF,TGTGCCAGCAGTCCGGTGAGGTGGGGGGAGGGGAGCTATGGCTACACCTTC
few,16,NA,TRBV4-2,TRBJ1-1,CASSQDGQGWSTEAFF,TGTGCCAGCAGCCAAGATGGTCAGGGATGGAGCACTGAAGCTTTCTTT
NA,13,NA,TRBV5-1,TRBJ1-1,CASSSGQNTEAFF,TGCGCCAGCAGCTCGGGACAGAACACTGAAGCTTTCTTT
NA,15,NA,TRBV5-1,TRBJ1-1,CASSLQANMNTEAFF,TGCGCCAGCAGCTTGCAGGCCAATATGAACACTGAAGCTTTCTTT
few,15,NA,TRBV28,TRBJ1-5,CASSLLSGGNQPQHF,TGTGCCAGCAGTTTATTAAGCGGTGGCAATCAGCCCCAGCATTTT
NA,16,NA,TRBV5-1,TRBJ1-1,CASSLKVWGVNTEAFF,TGCGCCAGCAGCTTGAAAGTGTGGGGGGTGAACACTGAAGCTTTCTTT
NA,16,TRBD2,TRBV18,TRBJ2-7,CASSPIPGLAAYEQYF,TGTGCCAGCTCACCGATACCCGGACTAGCGGCCTACGAGCAGTACTTC
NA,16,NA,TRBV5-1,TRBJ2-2,CASSPGQIKNTGELFF,TGCGCCAGCAGCCCAGGACAGATAAAGAACACCGGGGAGCTGTTTTTT
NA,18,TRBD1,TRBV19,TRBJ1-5,CASNKPGQGTYSNQPQHF,TGTGCCAGTAATAAACCGGGACAGGGGACTTATAGCAATCAGCCCCAGCATTTT
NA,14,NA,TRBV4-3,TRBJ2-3,CASSHRAGTDTQYF,TGCGCCAGCAGCCACAGGGCGGGCACAGATACGCAGTATTTT
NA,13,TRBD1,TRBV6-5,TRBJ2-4,CASSPDRVSIQYF,TGTGCCAGCAGTCCGGACAGGGTATCCATTCAGTACTTC
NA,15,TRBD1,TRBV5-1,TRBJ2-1,CASSLTGQEGHEQFF,TGCGCCAGCAGCTTGACGGGACAGGAGGGCCATGAGCAGTTCTTC
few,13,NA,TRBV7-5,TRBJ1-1,CVRSYTLNTEAFF,TGTGTCAGAAGCTACACCCTGAACACTGAAGCTTTCTTT
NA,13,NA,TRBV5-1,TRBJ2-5,CASSLDGKETQYF,TGCGCCAGCAGCTTGGACGGGAAAGAGACCCAGTACTTC
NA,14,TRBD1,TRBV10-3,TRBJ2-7,CATDGQGLTYEQYF,TGTGCCACAGATGGACAGGGCCTCACCTACGAGCAGTACTTC
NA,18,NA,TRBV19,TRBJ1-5,CASSRRGLGAQTDQPQHF,TGTGCCAGTAGTAGGAGGGGTTTAGGGGCACAGACCGATCAGCCCCAGCATTTT
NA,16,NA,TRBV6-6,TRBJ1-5,CASSHPPPRGDQPQHF,TGTGCCAGCAGTCACCCGCCTCCGCGGGGGGATCAGCCCCAGCATTTT
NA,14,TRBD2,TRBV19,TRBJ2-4,CASSEGRVRGIQYF,TGTGCCAGTAGTGAGGGGAGGGTAAGGGGCATTCAGTACTTC
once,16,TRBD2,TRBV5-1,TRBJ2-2,CASRPGGSGNPGELFF,TGCGCCAGCAGGCCCGGTGGGAGCGGGAACCCCGGGGAGCTGTTTTTT
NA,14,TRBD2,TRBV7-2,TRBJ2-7,CASSPSGGRGEQYF,TGTGCCAGCAGCCCTAGCGGGGGCCGCGGCGAGCAGTACTTC
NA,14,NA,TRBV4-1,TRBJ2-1,CASSRPGERNEQFF,TGCGCCAGCAGCAGGCCGGGGGAACGAAATGAGCAGTTCTTC
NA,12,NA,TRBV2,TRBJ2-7,CASRTGPWEQYF,TGTGCCAGCAGGACAGGACCCTGGGAGCAGTACTTC
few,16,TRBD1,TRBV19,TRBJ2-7,CARTAGTGPSGYEQYF,TGTGCCAGGACGGCCGGGACAGGGCCTTCGGGGTACGAGCAGTACTTC
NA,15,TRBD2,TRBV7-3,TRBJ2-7,CASSFGLAGDDEQYF,TGTGCCAGCAGCTTCGGACTAGCGGGAGATGACGAGCAGTACTTC
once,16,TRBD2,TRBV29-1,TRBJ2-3,CSVEGGAVGGTDTQYF,TGCAGCGTTGAGGGAGGGGCAGTCGGGGGTACAGATACGCAGTATTTT
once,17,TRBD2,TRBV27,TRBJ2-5,CASSLSRTSGGGETQYF,TGTGCCAGCAGTTTAAGCCGGACTAGCGGGGGGGGCGAGACCCAGTACTTC
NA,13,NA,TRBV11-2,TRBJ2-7,CASTVQGSYEQYF,TGTGCCAGCACCGTTCAGGGCTCCTACGAGCAGTACTTC
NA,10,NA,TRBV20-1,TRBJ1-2,CSASGGGYTF,TGCAGTGCCTCGGGGGGAGGCTACACCTTC
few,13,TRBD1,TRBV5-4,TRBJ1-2,CASSFQGGYGYTF,TGTGCCAGCAGCTTCCAGGGGGGCTATGGCTACACCTTC
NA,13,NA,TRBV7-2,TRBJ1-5,CASSLAGRQPQHF,TGTGCCAGCAGCTTAGCTGGGAGGCAGCCCCAGCATTTT
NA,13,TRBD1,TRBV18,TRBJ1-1,CASSPGQGAIAFF,TGTGCCAGCTCGCCGGGGCAGGGGGCTATTGCTTTCTTT
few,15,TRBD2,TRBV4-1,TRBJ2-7,CASSQVASGAYEQYF,TGCGCCAGCAGCCAAGTGGCTAGCGGGGCCTACGAGCAGTACTTC
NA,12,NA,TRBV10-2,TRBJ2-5,CASLAGEETQYF,TGCGCCAGCCTGGCAGGGGAAGAGACCCAGTACTTC
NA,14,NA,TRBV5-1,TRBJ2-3,CASSSWSGWDTQYF,TGCGCCAGCAGCTCTTGGAGCGGGTGGGATACGCAGTATTTT
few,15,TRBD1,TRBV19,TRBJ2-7,CASSIGGQGINEQYF,TGTGCCAGTAGTATAGGGGGACAGGGCATCAACGAGCAGTACTTC
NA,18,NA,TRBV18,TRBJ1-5,CASSPPRTGQDSNQPQHF,TGTGCCAGCTCACCACCTCGTACAGGGCAGGATAGCAATCAGCCCCAGCATTTT
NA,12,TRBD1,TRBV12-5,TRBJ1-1,CVSQGTYTEAFF,TGTGTCTCACAGGGGACGTACACTGAAGCTTTCTTT
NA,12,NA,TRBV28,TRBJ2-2,CASSLRDSVLFF,TGTGCCAGCAGTCTCAGGGACTCGGTCCTGTTTTTT
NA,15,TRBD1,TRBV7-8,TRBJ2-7,CASSPDRQGGREQYF,TGTGCCAGCAGCCCCGACCGACAGGGTGGGCGCGAGCAGTACTTC
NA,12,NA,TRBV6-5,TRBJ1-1,CASSYSEGLAFF,TGTGCCAGCAGTTACTCGGAGGGCTTGGCTTTCTTT
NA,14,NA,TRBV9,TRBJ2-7,CASSRLDSSYEQYF,TGTGCCAGCAGCCGACTGGACAGCTCCTACGAGCAGTACTTC
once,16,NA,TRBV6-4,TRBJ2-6,CASSRDWVAGANVLTF,TGTGCCAGCAGCCGGGACTGGGTCGCTGGGGCCAACGTCCTGACTTTC
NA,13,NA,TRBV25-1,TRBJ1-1,CASSEVLGGEAFF,TGTGCCAGCAGTGAAGTGTTGGGAGGTGAAGCTTTCTTT